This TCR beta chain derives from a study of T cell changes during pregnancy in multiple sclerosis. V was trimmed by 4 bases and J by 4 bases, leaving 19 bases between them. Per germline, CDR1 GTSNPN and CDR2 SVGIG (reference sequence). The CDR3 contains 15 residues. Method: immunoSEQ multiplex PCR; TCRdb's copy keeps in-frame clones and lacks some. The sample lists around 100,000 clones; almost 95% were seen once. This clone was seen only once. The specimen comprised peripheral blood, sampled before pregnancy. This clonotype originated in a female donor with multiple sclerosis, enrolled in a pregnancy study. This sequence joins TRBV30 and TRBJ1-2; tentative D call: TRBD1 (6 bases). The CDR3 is CAWKGTTRPTYGYTF. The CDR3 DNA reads TGTGCCTGGAAAGGGACAACACGCCCTACCTATGGCTACACCTTC.